One and the same sample provided the 25 T cell receptor beta chains below, sequenced in a study of cytomegalovirus exposure and HLA in healthy donors. TCRdb's table, derived via immunoSEQ multiplex PCR, lists solely in-frame clones and lacks some. The sample has 100,000 to 120,000 clones, over 75% seen once; the top ten hold 1.4%. The sequencing sample was made of PBMCs. The source is a woman in her 30s in good health and CMV-seropositive.

This clone was recorded once. This chain links TRBV13 with TRBJ2-1, with 14 bases lining up with TRBD2. The germline V gene encodes CDR1 PRHDT and CDR2 FYEKMQ (reference sequence). CDR3 length: 17 residues. The ends lost 5 bases at V and 5 bases at J; junction bases unmatched: 8. CDR3 amino acids: CASSPRGLAGAHNEQFF. CDR3 nucleotides: TGTGCCAGCAGCCCCCGGGGACTAGCGGGAGCCCACAATGAGCAGTTCTTC.

The chain has TRBV5-1 and TRBJ2-3, with TRBD1 matching 8 bases. There are 16 residues in the CDR3. Per the germline V gene, CDR1 is SGHRS and CDR2 is YFSETQ. With 1 base clipped from V and 3 bases from J, the junction kept 7 bases outside the gene matches. The CDR3 sequence is CASSLIGTGETDTQYF. The CDR3 coding sequence is TGCGCCAGCAGCTTGATCGGGACAGGAGAGACAGATACGCAGTATTTT.

The genes are TRBV19 and TRBJ1-2; D might be TRBD1 (6 bases). The CDR3 length is 15 residues. V shed 8 bases and J shed 7 bases, with 23 bases lying between them. Germline V gene lookup returns CDR1 LNHDA and CDR2 SQIVND (reference sequence). The CDR3 DNA is TGTGCCAGTGTTCGCGGTGACAGGCTTGGTGTTGGCTACACCTTC. Translated: CASVRGDRLGVGYTF.

CDR3 amino acids: CASSQASGGEQYF. CDR3 DNA sequence: TGCGCCAGCAGCCAGGCCTCTGGCGGCGAGCAGTACTTC. The chain uses TRBV4-1 and TRBJ2-7; no clear D gene. Per germline, CDR1 MGHRA and CDR2 YSYEKL. This CDR3 has 13 residues. The ends were cut back, 3 bases at V and 6 bases at J, with 12 bases in the middle.

This rearrangement joins TRBV6-5 to TRBJ1-2; 7 positions agree with TRBD1. The germline CDR1 and CDR2 sequences are MNHEY and SVGAGI. The CDR3 extends over 15 amino acids. Trimming removed 8 bases from V and 0 bases from J; junction bases left unmatched: 9. As DNA, the CDR3 is TGTGCCAGCTACCGCTCCGGGACAGCTAACTATGGCTACACCTTC. Its translation is CASYRSGTANYGYTF.

The genes are TRBV2 and TRBJ1-1; 10 nucleotides align to TRBD1. CDR1 is SNHLY and CDR2 is FYNNEI in the germline V gene. The junction had 5 bases not matched to a gene; V was cut back by 5 bases and J by 5 bases. This CDR3 region has 14 residues. The CDR3 region has the DNA TGTGCCAGCAGTACTAGACAGGGGGCGACTGAAGCTTTCTTT. Translated: CASSTRQGATEAFF.

The J gene is TRBJ2-1, the V gene TRBV7-3; D possibly corresponds to TRBD1 (5 bases). The V end was cut by 5 bases, the J end by 4 bases, with 9 bases between. In germline, CDR1 is SGHTA, CDR2 FQGTGA. The CDR3 consists of 13 residues. The CDR3 sequence: CASSTGFYNEQFF. The CDR3 DNA reads as TGTGCCAGCAGCACAGGTTTTTACAATGAGCAGTTCTTC.

This sequence joins TRBV5-1 and TRBJ1-1; D might be TRBD1 (6 bases). The CDR3 has 15 residues. Germline CDR1 SGHRS, CDR2 YFSETQ. Trimming pared 3 bases from V and 1 base from J, leaving 13 bases between. CDR3 coding DNA: TGCGCCAGCAGCTGGGCTGGGGGGGCGAACACTGAAGCTTTCTTT. As protein: CASSWAGGANTEAFF.

The rearrangement joins TRBV6-1 to TRBJ2-7; weak D call: TRBD1 (5 bases). The V gene's germline CDR1 is MNHNS and CDR2 SASEGT. This CDR3 region has 13 residues. Trimming stripped 2 bases from V and 4 bases from J, with 9 bases between. In nucleotides, the CDR3 is TGTGCCAGCAGTGAAAGGACACCTTACGAGCAGTACTTC. Translating it yields CASSERTPYEQYF.

This chain connects TRBV18 to TRBJ1-4; a possible D gene is TRBD1 (6 bases). This CDR3 contains 14 residues. The V end was cut by 3 bases, the J end by 3 bases, with 8 bases between. Germline lookup yields CDR1 KGHSH and CDR2 LQKENI. CDR3 sequence: CASSPTGSNEKLFF. The CDR3 coding sequence is TGTGCCAGCTCACCGACAGGATCTAATGAAAAACTGTTTTTT.

The chain uses TRBV13 and TRBJ1-4; 10 nucleotides agree with TRBD1. CDR1 PRHDT and CDR2 FYEKMQ come from the germline V gene (reference sequence). V lost 5 bases and J lost 7; bases outside the gene matches: 7. The CDR3 runs to 15 residues. The CDR3 coding sequence is TGTGCCAGCAGCCTCCGGACAGGGGGAGGTGAAAAACTGTTTTTT. Protein sequence: CASSLRTGGGEKLFF.

The chain joins TRBV7-9 to TRBJ1-1, with 8 bases lining up with TRBD1. J was trimmed by 4 bases and V by 5 bases; bases with no gene match: 15. Germline values: CDR1 SEHNR, CDR2 FQNEAQ (reference sequence). This CDR3 has 17 residues. CDR3: CASSPSPGTGTVTEAFF. For the CDR3, the DNA is TGTGCCAGCAGCCCTAGTCCCGGGACAGGAACGGTCACTGAAGCTTTCTTT.

The rearrangement uses TRBV7-2 and TRBJ2-5; 9 nucleotides agree with TRBD1. This CDR3 has 15 residues. Trimming at V came to 5 bases and at J to 5 bases, leaving 9 bases not matched to a gene. Looked up from germline, CDR1 is SGHTA and CDR2 is FQGNSA. The CDR3 region is CASSPQTGGRETQYF. CDR3 sequence (DNA): TGTGCCAGCAGCCCCCAGACAGGGGGTCGCGAGACCCAGTACTTC.

This CDR3 reads CASGGGQGGNQPQHF. The CDR3 DNA reads as TGTGCTAGTGGCGGTGGACAGGGAGGAAATCAGCCCCAGCATTTT. The chain couples TRBV12-5 to TRBJ1-5; 8 nucleotides line up with TRBD1. Per the germline V gene, CDR1 is LGHNT and CDR2 is FRNRAP. CDR3 length: 15 amino acids. Unmatched junction bases numbered 8, after V lost 6 bases and J lost 4 bases.

This clone was seen once. The chain combines TRBV2 with TRBJ1-4, with 8 bases lining up with TRBD1. This CDR3 is built from 16 residues. In germline, CDR1 is SNHLY, CDR2 FYNNEI. The V and J ends lost 2 bases and 6 bases, in that order; junction bases with no gene match: 8. CDR3 in amino acids: CASSEMDRDIDEKLFF. CDR3 sequence (DNA): TGTGCCAGCAGTGAAATGGACAGGGATATAGATGAAAAACTGTTTTTT.

This chain joins TRBV4-1 and TRBJ2-1; 13 nucleotides match TRBD2. Germline CDR1 and CDR2: MGHRA and YSYEKL. The CDR3 extends over 17 amino acids. Trimming cost V 1 base and J 4 bases; bases outside gene matches: 4. CDR3 in DNA: TGCGCCAGCAGCCAAGCTATACTAGCGGGAGGGTACAATGAGCAGTTCTTC. This codes for CASSQAILAGGYNEQFF.

The chain joins TRBV15 to TRBJ2-1; 8 nucleotides align to TRBD2. CDR3 size: 15 residues. V dropped 3 bases and J dropped 3; count of bases not matched to a gene: 4. Germline loops: CDR1 LNHNV, CDR2 YYDKDF (reference sequence). CDR3 DNA: TGTGCCACCAGCAGTCTGGCGGGGGGCTACAATGAGCAGTTCTTC. Encoded protein: CATSSLAGGYNEQFF.

V gene TRBV7-9 combines with J gene TRBJ1-1; the D is unclear. The CDR3 sequence is 17 residues long. V gave up 4 bases and J gave up 1 base, with 19 bases separating them. The germline CDR1 and CDR2 sequences are SEHNR and FQNEAQ (reference sequence). Here the CDR3 reads CASSSSRIGQPNTEAFF. CDR3 coding DNA: TGTGCCAGCAGCTCCTCACGTATTGGGCAGCCGAACACTGAAGCTTTCTTT.

As concerns this clone: Other DNA sequences from this sample encode an identical CDR3 as well. This chain links TRBV5-6 with TRBJ2-7; 10 positions match TRBD1. This CDR3 contains 14 residues. Germline assignment: CDR1 SGHDT and CDR2 YYEEEE. The V segment lost 4 bases and the J segment 1 base; nucleotides outside the gene matches: 2. The CDR3 reads CASSPGQGSYEQYF. Here the CDR3 DNA reads TGTGCCAGCAGCCCGGGACAGGGGTCCTACGAGCAGTACTTC.

The CDR3 region is CASRPPHPGDRASLYEQYF. The CDR3 DNA reads as TGTGCAAGTCGCCCCCCTCACCCCGGGGACAGGGCCTCGCTATACGAGCAGTACTTC. The V gene is TRBV12-2, the J gene TRBJ2-7; TRBD1, the table's D call, was not compared with the DNA. TRBV12-2 has pseudogene status. CDR3 size: 19 residues.

The V gene is TRBV4-3, the J gene TRBJ1-6; tentative D call: TRBD1 (6 bases). Germline-derived CDR1 and CDR2 are LGHNA and YSLEER. The CDR3 is 17 amino acids. V was pared by 2 bases and J by 8 bases, with 19 bases between. The CDR3 reads CASSQTRTARSDSPLHF. Written as DNA, the CDR3 is TGCGCCAGCAGCCAAACCCGGACAGCTAGGAGTGATTCACCCCTCCACTTT.

This chain joins TRBV6-1 and TRBJ1-1; possible D gene TRBD1, 6 bases. Per the germline V gene, CDR1 is MNHNS and CDR2 is SASEGT. V lost 4 bases and J 8 bases, leaving 20 bases between the germline ends. The CDR3 extends over 15 amino acids. The CDR3 region has the DNA TGTGCCAGCAGTGCACTTAGGGGGGGGCAAGAAGAAGCTTTCTTT. It translates to CASSALRGGQEEAFF.

The chain carries TRBV7-8 and TRBJ1-1; tentative D call: TRBD1 (6 bases). CDR1 and CDR2 (germline): SGHVS, FQNEAQ. The CDR3 runs 13 residues. Trimming took off 1 base at V and 7 bases at J, with 10 bases between the two ends. This CDR3 reads CASSLGQVGEAFF. The CDR3 region has the DNA TGTGCCAGCAGCTTAGGACAGGTTGGTGAAGCTTTCTTT.

This chain joins TRBV5-1 and TRBJ2-7; the D gene is possibly TRBD2 (7 bases). Per germline, CDR1 SGHRS and CDR2 YFSETQ. V shed 4 bases and J shed 5 bases, with 22 bases lying between them. The CDR3 contains 16 residues. The CDR3 protein is CASSPGIGGASHEQYF. CDR3 in DNA: TGCGCCAGCAGCCCAGGAATAGGGGGGGCGAGTCACGAGCAGTACTTC.

This clone was seen more than once but under ten times. In DNA, the CDR3 is TGTGCCAGCAGCCCGACAGCGAACACCGGGGAGCTGTTTTTT. Translation gives CASSPTANTGELFF. V gene TRBV6-6 combines with J gene TRBJ2-2; D may be TRBD1 (5 bases). The CDR3 extends over 14 amino acids. Trimming removed 6 bases from V and 0 bases from J, with 8 bases in between. The germline CDR1 and CDR2 sequences are MNHNY and SVGAGI (reference sequence).